A selection of T cell receptor beta chains follows, all from one sample in a study of blood T cell repertoires in COVID-19. The repertoire was sequenced with immunoSEQ multiplex PCR; TCRdb's copy has only in-frame clones and lacks some. The table shows 300,000 to 350,000 clones, with around 87% occurring only once. The sample was peripheral blood. Source of these receptors: a man younger than 35 with active or convalescent COVID-19. CDR3s include the opening cysteine and the closing phenylalanine or tryptophan.

TRBJ2-1 TRBV3-1/TRBV3-2 CASSPSGTSNYNEQFF
TRBJ1-2 TRBV2 CASSEALLVVGYTF
TRBJ2-1 TRBV7-6 CASRSGLAEYNEQFF
TRBJ2-1 TRBV5-5 CASSFRTSGGRSSYNEQFF
TRBJ2-3 TRBV28 CASSLDRGNTDTQYF
TRBJ2-7 TRBV6-6 CASSRGGVGAVMEQYF
TRBJ2-7 TRBV7-2 CASSLVGGTGIGGYEQYF
TRBJ2-5 TRBV6-2/TRBV6-3 CASSYSIVRVRQETQYF
TRBJ2-7 TRBV13 CASSLWLAQYEQYF
TRBJ2-7 TRBV2 CASRDTSYEQYF
TRBJ2-7 TRBV10-1 CASSDGILYEQYF
TRBJ2-3 TRBV6-4 CASSPWTSGGTDTQYF
TRBJ2-2 TRBV19 CASIREANTGELFF
TRBJ1-6 TRBV6-2/TRBV6-3 CASSWTWHSPLHF
TRBJ1-3 TRBV7-9 CASSSARAGNTIYF
TRBJ1-1 TRBV9 CASSVDGVGGTEAFF
TRBJ2-7 TRBV28 CASREEASGRIYEQYF
TRBJ2-7 TRBV10-3 CAISQTGNYEQYF
TRBJ2-3 TRBV2 CASSTLTGTSGGAAVDTQYF
TRBJ2-1 TRBV7-7 CASSQSRSNNEQFF
TRBJ1-4 TRBV4-1 CASSQWQTNEKLFF
TRBJ2-7 TRBV5-1 CASSRGEPYEQYF
TRBJ1-5 TRBV28 CASSLRWNQPQHF
TRBJ2-2 TRBV18 CASSPFSGTGIFSGELFF
TRBJ1-2 TRBV5-1 CASSLGQYGYTF
TRBJ1-1 TRBV5-5 CASSLGIYSDTEAFF
TRBJ1-3 TRBV4-3 CASSQEWEGISGNTIYF
TRBJ2-7 TRBV5-1 CASMSSGGYEQYF
TRBJ2-1 TRBV27 CASHAGTGAYNEQFF